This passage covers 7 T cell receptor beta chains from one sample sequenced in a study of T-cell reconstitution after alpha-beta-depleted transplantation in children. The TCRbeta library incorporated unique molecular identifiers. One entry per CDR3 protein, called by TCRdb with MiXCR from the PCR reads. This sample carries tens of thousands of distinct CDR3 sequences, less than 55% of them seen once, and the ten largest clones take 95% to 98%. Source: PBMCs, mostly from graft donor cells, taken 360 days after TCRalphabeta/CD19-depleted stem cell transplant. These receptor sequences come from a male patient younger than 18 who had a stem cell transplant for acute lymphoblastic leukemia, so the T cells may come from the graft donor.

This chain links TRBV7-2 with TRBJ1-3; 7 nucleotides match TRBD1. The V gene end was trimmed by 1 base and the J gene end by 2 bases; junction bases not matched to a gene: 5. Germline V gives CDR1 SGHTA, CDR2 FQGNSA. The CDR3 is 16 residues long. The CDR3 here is CASSLVGGTAGNTIYF. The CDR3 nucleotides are TGTGCCAGCAGCTTAGTGGGAGGGACAGCTGGAAACACCATATATTTT.

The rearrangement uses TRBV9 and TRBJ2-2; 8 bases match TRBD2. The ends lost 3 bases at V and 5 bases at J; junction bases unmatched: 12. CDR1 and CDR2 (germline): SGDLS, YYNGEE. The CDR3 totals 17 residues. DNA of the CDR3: TGTGCCAGCAGCGCTGTCCTGTGGCGGGAGGAAACCGGGGAGCTGTTTTTT. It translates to CASSAVLWREETGELFF.

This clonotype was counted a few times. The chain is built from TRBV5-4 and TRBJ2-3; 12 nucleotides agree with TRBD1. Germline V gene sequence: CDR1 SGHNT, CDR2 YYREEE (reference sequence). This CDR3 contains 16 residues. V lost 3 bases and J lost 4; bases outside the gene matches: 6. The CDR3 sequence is CASSWLGQGAADTQYF. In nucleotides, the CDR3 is TGTGCCAGCAGCTGGCTGGGACAGGGGGCTGCAGATACGCAGTATTTT. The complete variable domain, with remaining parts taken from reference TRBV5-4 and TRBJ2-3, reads ETGVTQSPTHLIKTRGQQVTLRCSSQSGHNTVSWYQQALGQGPQFIFQYYREEENGRGNFPPRFSGLQFPNYSSELNVNALELDDSALYLCASSWLGQGAADTQYFGPGTRLTVL.

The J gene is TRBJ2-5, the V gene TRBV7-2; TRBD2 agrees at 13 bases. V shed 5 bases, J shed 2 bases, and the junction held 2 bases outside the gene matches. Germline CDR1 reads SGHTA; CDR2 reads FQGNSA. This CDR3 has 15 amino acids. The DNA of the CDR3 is TGTGCCAGCAGCCGGACTAGCGGGGGACAAGAGACCCAGTACTTC. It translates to CASSRTSGGQETQYF.

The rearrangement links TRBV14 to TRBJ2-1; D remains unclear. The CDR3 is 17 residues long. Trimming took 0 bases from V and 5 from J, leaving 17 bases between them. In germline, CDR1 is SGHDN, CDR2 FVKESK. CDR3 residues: CASSQDVSIRVDNEQFF. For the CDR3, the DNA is TGTGCCAGCAGCCAAGATGTCTCTATCCGAGTAGACAATGAGCAGTTCTTC.

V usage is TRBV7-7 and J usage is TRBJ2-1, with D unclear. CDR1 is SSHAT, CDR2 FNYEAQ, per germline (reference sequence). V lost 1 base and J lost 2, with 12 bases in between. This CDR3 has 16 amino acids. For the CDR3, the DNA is TGTGCCAGCAGCTTAGGCGCCTCTTCGCCCTACAATGAGCAGTTCTTC. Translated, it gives CASSLGASSPYNEQFF.

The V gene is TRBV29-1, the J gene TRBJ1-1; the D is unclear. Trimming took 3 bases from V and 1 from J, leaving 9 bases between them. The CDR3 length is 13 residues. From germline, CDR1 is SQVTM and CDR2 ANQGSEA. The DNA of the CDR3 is TGCAGCGTTGACAGAGAGGGGAACACTGAAGCTTTCTTT. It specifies CSVDREGNTEAFF.